The table lists the clone carrying this TCR beta chain with a few counts. Libraries were prepared by immunoSEQ multiplex PCR; TCRdb keeps only in-frame clonotypes and omits some of them. This table holds about 190,000 clones, approximately 80% found once. Per the germline V gene, CDR1 is DFQATT and CDR2 is SNEGSKA (reference sequence). This CDR3 spans 12 amino acids. Between the trimmed V and J ends, which lost 3 bases and 3 bases, there was a span of 9 bases. These data are taken from a study of blood T cell repertoires in COVID-19. As for the study in general: Samples taken during acute and convalescent COVID-19 were collected in the United States, Italy and Spain.

What was sequenced was peripheral blood. This clonotype originated in a woman aged 50 to 65 with acute or convalescent COVID-19. This chain joins TRBV20-1 and TRBJ2-7; unclear D gene. The CDR3 DNA reads TGCAGTGCTAGTTTAATCGTCTACGAGCAGTACTTC. It translates to CSASLIVYEQYF.